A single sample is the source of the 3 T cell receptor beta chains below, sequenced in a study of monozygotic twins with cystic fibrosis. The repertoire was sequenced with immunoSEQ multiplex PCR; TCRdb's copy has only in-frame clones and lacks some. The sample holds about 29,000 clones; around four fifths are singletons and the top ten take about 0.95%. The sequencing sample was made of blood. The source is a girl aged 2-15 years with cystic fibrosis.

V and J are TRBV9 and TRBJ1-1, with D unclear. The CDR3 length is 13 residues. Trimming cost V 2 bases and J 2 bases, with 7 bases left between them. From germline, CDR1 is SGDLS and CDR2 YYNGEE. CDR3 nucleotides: TGTGCCAGCAGCGTGGGGAGCAACACTGAAGCTTTCTTT. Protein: CASSVGSNTEAFF. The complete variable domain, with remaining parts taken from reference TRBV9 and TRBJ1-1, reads DSGVTQTPKHLITATGQRVTLRCSPRSGDLSVYWYQQSLDQGLQFLIQYYNGEERAKGNILERFSAQQFPDLHSELNLSSLELGDSALYFCASSVGSNTEAFFGQGTRLTVV.

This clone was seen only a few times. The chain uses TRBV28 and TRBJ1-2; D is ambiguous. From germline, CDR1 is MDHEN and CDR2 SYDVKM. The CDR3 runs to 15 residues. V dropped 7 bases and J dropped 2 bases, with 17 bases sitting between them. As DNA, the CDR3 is TGTGCCAGCACCCCTTCCCGATCGGTAAACTATGGCTACACCTTC. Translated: CASTPSRSVNYGYTF.

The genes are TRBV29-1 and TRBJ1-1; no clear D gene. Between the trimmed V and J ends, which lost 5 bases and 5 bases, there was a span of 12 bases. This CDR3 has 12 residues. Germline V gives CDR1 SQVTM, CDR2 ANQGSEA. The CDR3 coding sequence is TGCAGCGTTCGGCTCTATGAGACTGAAGCTTTCTTT. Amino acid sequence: CSVRLYETEAFF.